One sample yielded the 23 T cell receptor beta chains listed below, sequenced in a study of T cells in Graves' hyperthyroidism and ophthalmopathy. RNA transcripts provided the source from which TCR beta CDR3 regions were amplified. With the HTBI primer set, the TCR CDR3 went through a first round of RT-PCR. TCRdb re-derived calls from the multiplex PCR reads in MiXCR, one entry per CDR3 protein. This table has about 420,000 distinct CDR3 sequences, approximately 15% appearing once. Sequencing used blood. These receptors came from a young woman with Graves' hyperthyroidism.

This clonotype has just a few counts. The V gene is TRBV20-1, the J gene TRBJ2-2, with 15 bases lining up with TRBD2. The J segment lost 2 bases and the V segment lost 3 bases, leaving 7 bases of the junction unmatched. The germline CDR1 and CDR2 sequences are DFQATT and SNEGSKA (reference sequence). The CDR3 spans 18 residues. The CDR3 loop is CSASFGLAGGFNTGELFF. The CDR3 coding sequence is TGCAGTGCTAGCTTCGGACTAGCGGGGGGGTTCAACACCGGGGAGCTGTTTTTT.

This clonotype was counted at least ten times. The chain has TRBV4-2 and TRBJ2-3; D ambiguous. The CDR3 totals 15 residues. Per the germline V gene, CDR1 is LGHNA and CDR2 is YNFKEQ. Trimming removed 0 bases at V and 4 bases at J, with 11 bases between. DNA for the CDR3: TGTGCCAGCAGCCAAGATAGGGCGAAGGCAGATACGCAGTATTTT. It codes for CASSQDRAKADTQYF.

This clonotype was counted at least ten times. This chain connects TRBV20-1 to TRBJ1-6; D possibly corresponds to TRBD1 (5 bases). This CDR3 comprises 17 residues. Per the germline V gene, CDR1 is DFQATT and CDR2 is SNEGSKA (reference sequence). V was shortened by 1 base and J by 7 bases, with 20 bases between the two germline ends. The DNA for the CDR3 is TGCAGTGCTAGAGGTTTTTGGGGCAGGCACATCAATTCACCCCTCCACTTT. Protein sequence: CSARGFWGRHINSPLHF.

A word on this clonotype: A much larger clone differs by one base, so this may be a read error. V and J are TRBV12-3 or TRBV12-4 and TRBJ2-1, with TRBD1 as a possible D gene (5 bases). This CDR3 is built from 14 residues. V was clipped by 7 bases and J by 6 bases, with 16 bases between them. The CDR3: CASILPNRSNEQFF. CDR3 DNA sequence: TGTGCCAGCATTCTCCCGAACAGGAGCAATGAGCAGTTCTTC.

The rearrangement links TRBV14 to TRBJ1-1; D is unresolved. The CDR3 sequence is 18 residues long. The germline V gene has CDR1 SGHDN and CDR2 FVKESK. V was clipped by 4 bases and J by 0 bases, with 21 bases between them. This chain's CDR3 is CASSLSGWQIVMNTEAFF. In nucleotides, the CDR3 is TGTGCCAGCAGCCTAAGTGGATGGCAGATAGTCATGAACACTGAAGCTTTCTTT.

Regarding this clonotype: One junction end does not reproduce the germline sequence, and a read error may be involved. This sequence joins TRBV3-1 and TRBJ2-5; maybe TRBD2 (6 bases). The germline gives CDR1 LGHDT, CDR2 YNNKEL (reference sequence). This CDR3 comprises 12 residues. CDR3 sequence reads: CASSQDREIQYF. The CDR3 region has the DNA TGTGCCAGCAGCCAAGATCGGGAGATCCAGTACTTC.

The chain links TRBV11-3 to TRBJ2-1; 8 positions agree with TRBD1. The CDR3 consists of 16 residues. Germline V gene sequence: CDR1 SGHNT, CDR2 YENEEA. V was pared by 4 bases and J by 4 bases, with 9 bases of the junction left unmatched. The CDR3 DNA is TGTGCCAGCAGCTCCGTCCCGGGACAGGTATACAATGAGCAGTTCTTC. Its translation: CASSSVPGQVYNEQFF.

This clonotype was seen at least ten times. The chain employs TRBV3-1 and TRBJ2-7, with 7 nucleotides matching TRBD2. The CDR3 extends over 14 amino acids. With 3 bases clipped from V and 2 bases from J, the junction kept 4 bases outside the gene matches. Per germline, CDR1 LGHDT and CDR2 YNNKEL (reference sequence). The CDR3: CASSHPGGTYEQYF. CDR3 DNA: TGTGCCAGCAGCCACCCCGGGGGGACCTACGAGCAGTACTTC.

This clonotype was seen a handful of times. The rearrangement uses TRBV6-1 and TRBJ2-7; 8 bases match TRBD1. Germline V gives CDR1 MNHNS, CDR2 SASEGT. The CDR3 length is 16 residues. The V gene end was trimmed by 5 bases and the J gene end by 4 bases; junction bases not matched to a gene: 13. The CDR3 here is CASSYHLGQGEYEQYF. CDR3 coding DNA: TGTGCCAGCAGTTACCATCTCGGACAGGGAGAATACGAGCAGTACTTC.

The chain carries TRBV4-1 and TRBJ2-7; D is perhaps TRBD2 (6 bases). Germline CDR1 is MGHRA and CDR2 is YSYEKL. Trimming shortened V by 0 bases and J by 4 bases, and 19 bases separated the two germline ends. The CDR3 is 17 amino acids. CDR3 residues: CASSQDLRLDLRYEQYF. CDR3 nucleotide sequence: TGCGCCAGCAGCCAAGATTTGAGACTAGATCTTCGTTACGAGCAGTACTTC.

This clonotype showed up many times. Here the CDR3 DNA reads TGTGCCAGCAGCTCCTCGGGCGAGGACGAGCAGTACTTC. Protein product: CASSSSGEDEQYF. The chain combines TRBV7-6 with TRBJ2-7; D remains unclear. CDR1 SGHVS and CDR2 FNYEAQ come from the germline V gene. The V end lost 4 bases, the J end lost 5 bases, and 12 bases lay between the germline ends. This CDR3 region has 13 residues.

This chain links TRBV2 with TRBJ1-5; 7 bases fit TRBD1. Germline loops: CDR1 SNHLY, CDR2 FYNNEI. This CDR3 is built from 17 residues. The V segment lost 5 bases and the J segment 4 bases; nucleotides outside the gene matches: 14. CDR3 region: CASSYRRTGEGNQPQHF. CDR3 bases: TGTGCCAGCAGTTACCGTCGGACAGGCGAGGGGAATCAGCCCCAGCATTTT.

This clonotype was detected a few times. The chain carries TRBV7-3 and TRBJ2-7; possible D gene TRBD1, 6 bases. CDR3 length: 16 residues. V lost 5 bases to trimming and J lost 0 bases, with 17 bases between them. CDR1 and CDR2 (germline): SGHTA, FQGTGA. The CDR3 DNA is TGTGCCAGCAGCCCCCAGGCACAGGGTACCTCCTACGAGCAGTACTTC. Translated, it gives CASSPQAQGTSYEQYF.

In its sample, this clonotype was seen a few times. This chain joins TRBV20-1 and TRBJ2-1, with TRBD2 matching over 9 bases. Germline CDR1 reads DFQATT; CDR2 reads SNEGSKA (reference sequence). After removal of 0 bases from V and 6 bases from J, the junction contained 9 bases not matched to a gene. This CDR3 region has 16 residues. The DNA for the CDR3 is TGCAGTGCTAGAGACCCCGGCGCGGGAGGGAGCAATGAGCAGTTCTTC. Amino acid sequence: CSARDPGAGGSNEQFF.

The chain couples TRBV15 to TRBJ2-7, with 9 nucleotides matching TRBD2. Looked up from germline, CDR1 is LNHNV and CDR2 is YYDKDF (reference sequence). This CDR3 has 16 amino acids. The junction had 5 bases not matched to a gene; V was cut back by 0 bases and J by 2 bases. CDR3 amino acids: CATSRDSGLAPYEQYF. The CDR3 nucleotides read TGTGCCACCAGCAGAGATTCGGGACTAGCCCCCTACGAGCAGTACTTC.

This clonotype turned up a few times. J is TRBJ1-3 and V is TRBV29-1; D possibly corresponds to TRBD1 (5 bases). Germline V gene data show CDR1 as SQVTM and CDR2 as ANQGSEA. The CDR3 extends over 12 amino acids. CDR3: CITRRTRNTIYF. In nucleotides, the CDR3 is TGCATTACCCGCCGGACACGAAACACCATATATTTT.

In this sample, this clonotype turned up a few times. The V call is TRBV27, the J call TRBJ1-2; 7 positions agree with TRBD1. CDR3 length equals 13 residues. The V and J ends lost 8 bases and 7 bases, in that order; junction bases with no gene match: 10. CDR1 and CDR2 (germline): MNHEY, SMNVEV (reference sequence). CDR3 bases: TGTGCCAGCTGCAGCGCTGAGGGGGCTGGCTACACCTTC. It is translated as CASCSAEGAGYTF.

The V and J genes are TRBV5-8 and TRBJ1-2; tentative D call: TRBD1 (5 bases). Germline CDR1 and CDR2: SGHTS and YDEGEE. CDR3 length: 15 residues. The V end was cut by 0 bases, the J end by 4 bases, with 13 bases between. The CDR3 spells CASSLGAQGPYGYTF. DNA of the CDR3: TGTGCCAGCAGCTTGGGGGCGCAGGGACCCTATGGCTACACCTTC.

This CDR3 reads CAISFGGNGETQYF. The CDR3 DNA is TGTGCCATCAGTTTCGGCGGGAACGGGGAGACCCAGTACTTC. The chain recombines TRBV10-3 with TRBJ2-5; maybe TRBD2 (6 bases). Germline CDR1 is ENHRY and CDR2 is SYGVKD. The CDR3 runs to 14 residues. The V end was cut by 5 bases, the J end by 5 bases, with 15 bases between.

This clonotype was found many times. This chain's CDR3 is CSAPSPQGNSEQYF. CDR3 DNA: TGCAGTGCGCCCTCGCCACAGGGTAATAGCGAGCAGTACTTC. The chain couples TRBV20-1 to TRBJ2-7, with D possibly being TRBD1 (6 bases). Trimming left V 6 bases short and J 6 bases short, with 21 bases between. Per germline, CDR1 DFQATT and CDR2 SNEGSKA (reference sequence). The CDR3 sequence is 14 residues long.

Ten or more counts support this clonotype. The chain joins TRBV2 to TRBJ2-7, with a weak D call TRBD2 (6 bases). CDR1 is SNHLY and CDR2 is FYNNEI in the germline V gene. The CDR3 is made up of 14 amino acids. The V end lost 4 bases, the J end lost 3 bases, and 13 bases lay between the germline ends. The DNA for the CDR3 is TGTGCCAGCAGTGTCGATCTTAGCGGCTACGAGCAGTACTTC. This gives the protein CASSVDLSGYEQYF. The whole variable domain, remainder taken from reference TRBV2 and TRBJ2-7, is EPEVTQTPSHQVTQMGQEVILRCVPISNHLYFYWYRQILGQKVEFLVSFYNNEISEKSEIFDDQFSVERPDGSNFTLKIRSTKLEDSAMYFCASSVDLSGYEQYFGPGTRLTVT.

This clonotype was seen many times. V and J are TRBV19 and TRBJ2-2; TRBD1 aligns across 10 bases. The CDR3 has 16 amino acids. J lost 4 bases, V lost 7 bases, and 9 bases had no gene match. Germline CDR1 is LNHDA and CDR2 is SQIVND (reference sequence). The CDR3 is CASTRSGTGATGELFF. The CDR3 nucleotides are TGTGCCAGTACCCGGTCCGGGACAGGGGCCACCGGGGAGCTGTTTTTT.

Of note for this clonotype: A much larger clone lies a single base off, so this may be a read error. V usage is TRBV6-1 and J usage is TRBJ1-1; tentative D call: TRBD1 (5 bases). Germline V gives CDR1 MNHNS, CDR2 SASEGT. The CDR3 contains 15 residues. The DNA of the CDR3 is TGTGCCAGCATCCGGGACGCCACGGGAAACACTGAAGCTTCCTTT. It encodes CASIRDATGNTEASF.